These 21 T cell receptor beta chains were all obtained from the same sample, sequenced in a study of shared clonotypes between healthy human individuals. The protocol was immunoSEQ multiplex PCR, while the TCRdb copy is restricted to in-frame clones and leaves out a portion. The table shows a few million clones, with around nine tenths occurring only once. Sequencing was done on a sample of naive CD4+ T cells sorted from blood. The subset is: CD45RA+ positively selected. These receptors were collected from a man between 18 and 35 years old in good health.

The V call is TRBV7-2, the J call TRBJ1-6; D not resolved. The CDR3 spans 13 residues. V dropped 4 bases and J dropped 7 bases, with 8 bases sitting between them. CDR1 is SGHTA and CDR2 is FQGNSA in the germline V gene. CDR3 in amino acids: CASSSTWNSPLHF. In DNA form, the CDR3 reads TGTGCCAGCAGCTCGACTTGGAATTCACCCCTCCACTTT.

The chain employs TRBV28 and TRBJ2-7; 9 bases agree with TRBD1. Germline V gives CDR1 MDHEN, CDR2 SYDVKM. The V segment lost 6 bases and the J segment 3 bases; nucleotides outside the gene matches: 9. This CDR3 is built from 15 residues. The DNA of the CDR3 is TGTGCCAGCAGCCCTACAGGGGGCGCGTTCTACGAGCAGTACTTC. It specifies CASSPTGGAFYEQYF.

V and J are TRBV6-1 and TRBJ1-2; D might be TRBD1 (5 bases). Germline V gene data show CDR1 as MNHNS and CDR2 as SASEGT. Trimming took 1 base from V and 3 from J, leaving 12 bases between them. The CDR3 loop spans 15 amino acids. CDR3 coding DNA: TGTGCCAGCAGTGAAGTGGGGGGGAGGGACTATGGCTACACCTTC. Translating gives CASSEVGGRDYGYTF.

V and J are TRBV2 and TRBJ1-3; unclear D gene. V was shortened by 0 bases and J by 9 bases, with 21 bases between the two germline ends. The length of the CDR3 is 17 residues. Germline V gene lookup returns CDR1 SNHLY and CDR2 FYNNEI. For the CDR3, the DNA is TGTGCCAGCAGTGAAGCACGGATTCACCGTTTAGAAAGCACCATATATTTT. This codes for CASSEARIHRLESTIYF.

The V gene is TRBV9, the J gene TRBJ2-5; D not certain. CDR1 is SGDLS, CDR2 YYNGEE, per germline. CDR3 length: 15 residues. Trimming left V 0 bases short and J 0 bases short, with 9 bases between. CDR3 in DNA: TGTGCCAGCAGCGTAGGCGTCGGCTACCAAGAGACCCAGTACTTC. This codes for CASSVGVGYQETQYF.

V gene TRBV29-1 combines with J gene TRBJ1-1; no firm D call. Germline V gives CDR1 SQVTM, CDR2 ANQGSEA. CDR3 length: 14 residues. Trimming pared 6 bases from V and 8 bases from J, leaving 22 bases between. The DNA of the CDR3 is TGCAGCGTCAGCCCGAGGACGGCTCTGATGGAAGCTTTCTTT. This translates into CSVSPRTALMEAFF.

The chain joins TRBV6-1 to TRBJ2-3; no definite D call. The CDR3 runs 16 residues. CDR1 MNHNS and CDR2 SASEGT come from the germline V gene. Trimming took off 4 bases at V and 0 bases at J, with 14 bases between the two ends. CDR3 in DNA: TGTGCCAGCAGTGCTTTGTCGGCGGCTAGCACAGATACGCAGTATTTT. Its protein is CASSALSAASTDTQYF.

This clone was counted a few times. V usage is TRBV5-4 and J usage is TRBJ1-2, with 8 nucleotides matching TRBD1. Germline V lookup: CDR1 SGHNT, CDR2 YYREEE (reference sequence). There are 13 residues in the CDR3. V gave up 5 bases and J gave up 4 bases; unmatched junction bases: 4. This CDR3 is CASRRTGFYGYTF. The CDR3 DNA sequence: TGTGCCAGCAGACGGACAGGGTTCTATGGCTACACCTTC.

The chain is built from TRBV30 and TRBJ2-7; 11 bases map to TRBD1. Germline V CDR1 and CDR2: GTSNPN, SVGIG (reference sequence). The V gene end was trimmed by 2 bases and the J gene end by 0 bases; junction bases not matched to a gene: 9. The CDR3 spans 17 residues. The CDR3 nucleotides read TGTGCCTGGAGTCCCGGGACAGGGGGTTTTAACTCCTACGAGCAGTACTTC. Translating gives CAWSPGTGGFNSYEQYF.

The rearrangement uses TRBV4-3 and TRBJ2-5; D is possibly TRBD1 or TRBD2 (6 bases each). Germline V gene sequence: CDR1 LGHNA, CDR2 YSLEER. This CDR3 region has 14 residues. V lost 5 bases to trimming and J lost 0 bases, with 10 bases between them. CDR3 residues: CASSSGAYQETQYF. CDR3 coding DNA: TGCGCCAGCAGCTCGGGGGCGTACCAAGAGACCCAGTACTTC.

The genes are TRBV5-1 and TRBJ2-7; D gene ambiguous. The CDR3 is 13 residues long. V lost 2 bases and J 2 bases, leaving 8 bases between the germline ends. Germline V gene lookup returns CDR1 SGHRS and CDR2 YFSETQ. The CDR3 DNA sequence: TGCGCCAGCAGCTTCCGTCCTGCCTACGAGCAGTACTTC. Amino acid sequence: CASSFRPAYEQYF. The full variable domain, in which reference TRBV5-1 and TRBJ2-7 provide the parts outside the CDR3, is KAGVTQTPRYLIKTRGQQVTLSCSPISGHRSVSWYQQTPGQGLQFLFEYFSETQRNKGNFPGRFSGRQFSNSRSEMNVSTLELGDSALYLCASSFRPAYEQYFGPGTRLTVT.

The chain recombines TRBV6-6 with TRBJ1-5; no clear D gene. This CDR3 is built from 12 residues. V shed 8 bases and J shed 4 bases, with 9 bases lying between them. Germline V gene sequence: CDR1 MNHNY, CDR2 SVGAGI (reference sequence). In nucleotides, the CDR3 is TGTGCCAGCGGACCGAAAAATCAGCCCCAGCATTTT. Translated: CASGPKNQPQHF.

V is TRBV30 and J is TRBJ2-1, with D perhaps TRBD1 or TRBD2 (5 bases each). Germline CDR1 is GTSNPN and CDR2 is SVGIG (reference sequence). CDR3 length: 11 residues. Trimming removed 8 bases from V and 8 bases from J, with 13 bases in between. The CDR3 coding sequence is TGTGCCGCCAGGGAGTCCCATGAGCAGTTCTTC. This sequence encodes CAARESHEQFF.

This rearrangement joins TRBV10-3 to TRBJ1-2, with 10 bases fitting TRBD1. The germline V gene encodes CDR1 ENHRY and CDR2 SYGVKD. With V trimmed by 7 bases and J by 6 bases, 5 bases remained unmatched. The CDR3 runs to 13 residues. The CDR3 nucleotides are TGTGCCATCACCCAAGACAGGGGGCATGGCTACACCTTC. This translates into CAITQDRGHGYTF.

The rearrangement links TRBV27 to TRBJ2-7; 9 nucleotides agree with TRBD2. Germline CDR1 reads MNHEY; CDR2 reads SMNVEV (reference sequence). V lost 3 bases and J lost 4; bases outside the gene matches: 7. The CDR3 spans 15 residues. The CDR3 reads CASSLKRGVLYEQYF. The CDR3 nucleotides are TGTGCCAGCAGTTTGAAGCGGGGGGTATTATACGAGCAGTACTTC.

In the case of this clone: Other DNA sequences within the sample encode an identical CDR3. The chain combines TRBV5-1 with TRBJ2-2, with 8 bases that match TRBD2. Trimming at V came to 2 bases and at J to 1 base, leaving 4 bases not matched to a gene. CDR3 length: 16 residues. Germline V gene data show CDR1 as SGHRS and CDR2 as YFSETQ. CDR3 in DNA: TGCGCCAGCAGCTTTTCAAGCGGGAGGAACACCGGGGAGCTGTTTTTT. Translating it yields CASSFSSGRNTGELFF.

The V call is TRBV5-5, the J call TRBJ2-7; possibly TRBD1 for D (5 bases). The CDR3 has 13 amino acids. The ends were cut back, 5 bases at V and 2 bases at J, with 11 bases in the middle. The germline CDR1 and CDR2 sequences are SGHKS and YYEKEE (reference sequence). CDR3 sequence (DNA): TGTGCCAGCAGTTTCGACAGAACCTACGAGCAGTACTTC. Protein sequence: CASSFDRTYEQYF.

CDR3 nucleotides: TGCGCCAGCAGTGATGGGGTCACCGCCGAGCAGTACTTC. Protein sequence: CASSDGVTAEQYF. V usage is TRBV10-1 and J usage is TRBJ2-5, with unresolved D. The tail of the sequence fits TRBJ2-7 better, so the J call may be wrong. This CDR3 region has 13 residues. Germline CDR1 and CDR2: WNHNN and SYGVQD (reference sequence).

This rearrangement joins TRBV6-5 to TRBJ2-7, with TRBD2 identical over 10 bases. With V trimmed by 0 bases and J by 2 bases, 4 bases remained unmatched. Looked up from germline, CDR1 is MNHEY and CDR2 is SVGAGI. The CDR3 is 16 residues long. The CDR3 DNA follows: TGTGCCAGCAGTTACTCGGGAGCGGGGGGGACCTACGAGCAGTACTTC. It encodes CASSYSGAGGTYEQYF.

The table lists this clone with a few counts. This chain joins TRBV28 and TRBJ1-1; 7 positions match TRBD1. CDR3 length: 12 amino acids. The V gene's germline CDR1 is MDHEN and CDR2 SYDVKM. Unmatched junction bases numbered 4, after V lost 11 bases and J lost 1 base. CDR3 DNA: TGTGCCGTGACAGGGACGAACACTGAAGCTTTCTTT. Encoded protein: CAVTGTNTEAFF.

As to this clone: Other DNA sequences of this sample code for an identical CDR3. The genes are TRBV2 and TRBJ2-5, with D perhaps assigned TRBD1 or TRBD2 (5 bases each). Trimming cost V 3 bases and J 2 bases, with 7 bases left between them. Looked up from germline, CDR1 is SNHLY and CDR2 is FYNNEI. The CDR3 sequence is 13 residues long. The DNA for the CDR3 is TGTGCCAGCAGTGATTGGGGGCAAGAGACCCAGTACTTC. Residues: CASSDWGQETQYF.